This T cell receptor beta chain was sequenced for a study of metastatic and nonmetastatic thyroid tumors. Overall study context: Samples came from malignant and benign thyroid patients, and repertoires were compared across blood and tumor or nodule tissue. Study results and limitations: For both blood and tumor, malignant thyroid tumors reportedly showed significantly higher TCR beta diversity than benign nodules did.

CDR1 and CDR2 (germline): LGHNA, YNFKEQ. The V gene end was trimmed by 2 bases and the J gene end by 3 bases; junction bases not matched to a gene: 6. This CDR3 has 15 residues. This clone was seen ten or more times. Antigen: not known. Each patient went into thyroid surgery without having received any treatment. In the authors' methods: Built for papillary thyroid cancer, a distant-metastasis classifier drew on CDR3 differences across clinicopathological groups. TCRdb re-called the PCR reads through MiXCR. TCRdb, not the authors, supplied the V and J calls. This sample has 20,000 to 25,000 clones; about a fifth occur once, and the top ten carry 25% to 30%.

Sequencing was carried out using blood. The gene calls are TRBV4-2 and TRBJ1-1; 7 bases agree with TRBD1. The TCR was taken from a female donor with papillary thyroid cancer or a benign thyroid nodule (not recorded which). Some clones in this sample may be carry-over from other donors' samples. CDR3 sequence reads: CASSQPTGLDTEAFF. Written as DNA, the CDR3 is TGTGCCAGCAGCCAACCGACAGGGCTGGACACTGAAGCTTTCTTT.